Below, 32 T cell receptor beta chains from the same sample are listed, as sequenced in a study of blood T cell repertoires in COVID-19. The repertoire was sequenced with immunoSEQ multiplex PCR; TCRdb's copy has only in-frame clones and lacks some. This table holds about 380,000 clones, less than 85% found once. The specimen was peripheral blood. The receptors derive from a woman aged 18-29 years with acute or convalescent COVID-19.

This clone has just a few counts. This sample also contains other DNA sequences that code for the same CDR3. This rearrangement joins TRBV28 to TRBJ1-2; D remains unclear. From germline, CDR1 is MDHEN and CDR2 SYDVKM. The CDR3 runs 13 residues. Deletions cut 5 bases from V and 4 bases from J, with 11 bases between. The CDR3 region is CASSPGKAYGYTF. The DNA for the CDR3 is TGTGCCAGCAGTCCAGGAAAAGCCTATGGCTACACCTTC.

As concerns this clone: One base away lies a much larger clone, so this may be a sequencing read error. The identical CDR3 is also encoded by other nucleotide sequences in the sample. The V and J genes are TRBV30 and TRBJ2-5, with D possibly being TRBD2 (7 bases). Germline-derived CDR1 and CDR2 are GTSNPN and SVGIG (reference sequence). This CDR3 contains 14 residues. Trimming pared 5 bases from V and 5 bases from J, leaving 18 bases between. CDR3: CAWRGGGLGETQYF. As DNA, the CDR3 is TGTGCCTGGCGGGGCGGGGGCCTAGGGGAGACCCAGTACTTC.

The chain couples TRBV6-5 to TRBJ1-5, with D maybe TRBD1 (6 bases). Trimming left V 8 bases short and J 7 bases short, with 21 bases between. Germline CDR1 and CDR2: MNHEY and SVGAGI. The CDR3 length is 15 residues. For the CDR3, the DNA is TGTGCCAGCGGGCCGGCAGGGGAGTTAGAACAGCCCCAGCATTTT. It codes for CASGPAGELEQPQHF.

The sample holds one count of this clone. The V and J genes are TRBV5-1 and TRBJ2-3; the D gene is possibly TRBD1 (5 bases). The V end lost 1 base, the J end lost 1 base, and 10 bases lay between the germline ends. The CDR3 extends over 15 amino acids. Germline V CDR1 and CDR2: SGHRS, YFSETQ. In DNA, the CDR3 is TGCGCCAGCAGCTTGATTGACAGTCGCACAGATACGCAGTATTTT. It encodes CASSLIDSRTDTQYF.

This clone was counted once. This chain connects TRBV19 to TRBJ2-7; 8 bases are shared with TRBD2. The CDR3 totals 15 residues. CDR1 is LNHDA and CDR2 is SQIVND in the germline V gene (reference sequence). Trimming removed 7 bases from V and 3 bases from J; junction bases left unmatched: 11. This CDR3 is CASKGLNSGSYEQYF. The CDR3, as DNA: TGTGCCAGTAAGGGGCTAAACAGCGGGAGCTACGAGCAGTACTTC. The whole variable domain, remainder taken from reference TRBV19 and TRBJ2-7, is DGGITQSPKYLFRKEGQNVTLSCEQNLNHDAMYWYRQDPGQGLRLIYYSQIVNDFQKGDIAEGYSVSREKKESFPLTVTSAQKNPTAFYLCASKGLNSGSYEQYFGPGTRLTVT.

This chain links TRBV12-3 or TRBV12-4 with TRBJ2-1; 7 positions match TRBD2. V trimming: 4 bases; J trimming: 13 bases; junction bases outside the gene matches: 7. The CDR3 has 12 residues. The CDR3: CASSSGREIQFF. DNA of the CDR3: TGTGCCAGCAGTTCAGGGAGGGAAATTCAGTTCTTC.

This rearrangement joins TRBV4-1 to TRBJ2-7; no definite D call. The germline V and J ends were trimmed by 2 bases and 1 base, with 9 bases remaining between them. The CDR3 has 14 amino acids. Germline V gives CDR1 MGHRA, CDR2 YSYEKL. The CDR3 nucleotides read TGCGCCAGCAGCCAACTCTCCGTTTCCTACGAGCAGTACTTC. Residues: CASSQLSVSYEQYF.

CDR3 nucleotides: TGTGCCAGCAGCCAAGCGCGTGGAAACACCATATATTTT. It translates to CASSQARGNTIYF. The chain recombines TRBV4-2 with TRBJ1-3; D not certain. V lost 1 base to trimming and J lost 3 bases, with 4 bases between them. CDR1 is LGHNA and CDR2 is YNFKEQ in the germline V gene. The CDR3 covers 13 residues.

CDR3 bases: TGTGCCAGCAGTCGGACAGGAATGAATGGCTACACCTTC. Its protein is CASSRTGMNGYTF. This chain connects TRBV6-5 to TRBJ1-2, with 7 bases lining up with TRBD1. Germline V gene lookup returns CDR1 MNHEY and CDR2 SVGAGI. After removal of 5 bases from V and 6 bases from J, the junction contained 6 bases not matched to a gene. This CDR3 spans 13 amino acids.

This chain connects TRBV19 to TRBJ2-1, with D maybe TRBD1 (5 bases). The V end was cut by 7 bases, the J end by 5 bases, with 9 bases between. Germline-derived CDR1 and CDR2 are LNHDA and SQIVND (reference sequence). The CDR3 length is 12 residues. CDR3 sequence: CASNQGNNEQFF. The CDR3 DNA is TGTGCCAGTAATCAGGGAAACAATGAGCAGTTCTTC.

V gene TRBV30 combines with J gene TRBJ1-6, with 7 positions matching TRBD1. CDR1 is GTSNPN, CDR2 SVGIG, per germline (reference sequence). The CDR3 length is 16 residues. Trimming removed 4 bases from V and 7 bases from J; junction bases left unmatched: 13. CDR3 sequence (DNA): TGTGCCTGGACCCTAGGGGGCAGGCCGACAAATTCACCCCTCCACTTT. Protein: CAWTLGGRPTNSPLHF.

The chain carries TRBV28 and TRBJ1-1, with D possibly being TRBD1 (6 bases). This CDR3 is built from 15 residues. The V gene lost 3 bases and the J gene lost 3 bases, with 14 bases spanning the gap. Germline V lookup: CDR1 MDHEN, CDR2 SYDVKM. Written as DNA, the CDR3 is TGTGCCAGCAGTTTTCAGGGGCTATCGGACACTGAAGCTTTCTTT. Translation gives CASSFQGLSDTEAFF. Full variable domain (remainder filled in from reference TRBV28 and TRBJ1-1): DVKVTQSSRYLVKRTGEKVFLECVQDMDHENMFWYRQDPGLGLRLIYFSYDVKMKEKGDIPEGYSVSREKKERFSLILESASTNQTSMYLCASSFQGLSDTEAFFGQGTRLTVV.

This clone was detected once. The gene calls are TRBV28 and TRBJ1-4; tentatively, D is TRBD1 (6 bases). This CDR3 comprises 15 residues. Per germline, CDR1 MDHEN and CDR2 SYDVKM. Deletions cut 6 bases from V and 7 bases from J, with 18 bases between. CDR3: CASRPGGARSEKLFF. CDR3 DNA sequence: TGTGCCAGCAGACCCGGGGGGGCCCGTAGTGAAAAACTGTTTTTT.

This clone was seen only a few times. The same CDR3 also results from other DNA sequences found in this sample. The gene calls are TRBV6-1 and TRBJ1-5, with unresolved D. The germline gives CDR1 MNHNS, CDR2 SASEGT. Trimming took 0 bases from V and 2 from J, leaving 5 bases between them. This CDR3 spans 14 amino acids. CDR3 residues: CASSEAGGNQPQHF. In DNA form, the CDR3 reads TGTGCCAGCAGTGAAGCAGGAGGCAATCAGCCCCAGCATTTT.

In its sample, this clone was seen a few times. J is TRBJ1-2 and V is TRBV14, with a tentative D call TRBD1 (5 bases). The ends were cut back, 4 bases at V and 6 bases at J, with 21 bases in the middle. The CDR3 covers 16 residues. Germline CDR1 and CDR2: SGHDN and FVKESK. The CDR3 nucleotides are TGTGCCAGCAGCCCCTGGCCAGCGCAGGGTGAAAATGGCTACACCTTC. Protein product: CASSPWPAQGENGYTF.

The chain carries TRBV4-2 and TRBJ2-5; D is uncertain. This CDR3 comprises 15 residues. Germline CDR1 reads LGHNA; CDR2 reads YNFKEQ. Trimming cost V 1 base and J 1 base, with 10 bases left between them. The CDR3 protein is CASSQVQSPQETQYF. The CDR3, as DNA: TGTGCCAGCAGCCAAGTACAGTCACCCCAAGAGACCCAGTACTTC.

This chain connects TRBV28 to TRBJ2-3; TRBD2 might be the D (7 bases). The CDR3 is 15 residues long. V shed 2 bases and J shed 6 bases, with 15 bases lying between them. The germline gives CDR1 MDHEN, CDR2 SYDVKM. CDR3 residues: CASSLGGGLRDTQYF. The CDR3 region has the DNA TGTGCCAGCAGTTTAGGGGGGGGCTTGAGGGATACGCAGTATTTT.

The genes are TRBV7-8 and TRBJ1-1, with D perhaps matching TRBD1 (6 bases). Germline-derived CDR1 and CDR2 are SGHVS and FQNEAQ. This CDR3 is built from 16 residues. V was clipped by 1 base and J by 0 bases, with 12 bases between them. CDR3 residues: CASSLDGQGLNTEAFF. The CDR3 DNA reads as TGTGCCAGCAGCTTAGACGGGCAGGGGTTGAACACTGAAGCTTTCTTT.

The rearrangement joins TRBV9 to TRBJ2-7, with 14 bases matching TRBD2. The CDR3 runs 17 residues. Unmatched junction bases numbered 7, after V lost 0 bases and J lost 5 bases. Germline-derived CDR1 and CDR2 are SGDLS and YYNGEE. CDR3 loop: CASSVGTSGGLFDEQYF. CDR3 bases: TGTGCCAGCAGCGTAGGGACTAGCGGGGGGTTGTTCGACGAGCAGTACTTC.

The chain joins TRBV6-5 to TRBJ1-5, with D perhaps TRBD1 (5 bases). Trimming stripped 6 bases from V and 5 bases from J, with 14 bases between. CDR3 length: 14 residues. The germline V gene has CDR1 MNHEY and CDR2 SVGAGI. The CDR3 is CASRIGGTDQPQHF. The CDR3 DNA reads as TGTGCCAGCAGGATCGGGGGGACGGATCAGCCCCAGCATTTT.

The chain recombines TRBV2 with TRBJ2-6; D possibly corresponds to TRBD1 (5 bases). Germline-derived CDR1 and CDR2 are SNHLY and FYNNEI. The CDR3 covers 15 residues. The ends were cut back, 6 bases at V and 2 bases at J, with 11 bases in the middle. CDR3 residues: CASSAGAAGANVLTF. CDR3 in DNA: TGTGCCAGCAGCGCTGGGGCAGCTGGGGCCAACGTCCTGACTTTC.

The V and J genes are TRBV7-2 and TRBJ1-2; D gene uncertain. Germline lookup yields CDR1 SGHTA and CDR2 FQGNSA. The CDR3 has 13 residues. Trimming removed 5 bases at V and 0 bases at J, with 7 bases between. The CDR3 DNA reads as TGTGCCAGCAGCGTCACAGCTAACTATGGCTACACCTTC. It codes for CASSVTANYGYTF.

This clone was picked up many times. The J gene is TRBJ1-3, the V gene TRBV5-1; D perhaps matches TRBD1 (5 bases). This CDR3 comprises 17 residues. Germline assignment: CDR1 SGHRS and CDR2 YFSETQ. The V end was cut by 0 bases, the J end by 0 bases, with 13 bases between. CDR3 amino acids: CASSLVGQGISGNTIYF. The CDR3 DNA reads TGCGCCAGCAGCTTGGTAGGCCAGGGCATCTCTGGAAACACCATATATTTT.

V usage is TRBV7-8 and J usage is TRBJ1-3, with a weak D call TRBD1 (5 bases). The germline gives CDR1 SGHVS, CDR2 FQNEAQ. Trimming removed 5 bases at V and 0 bases at J, with 11 bases between. The CDR3 is made up of 15 amino acids. The chain's CDR3 is CASSPEDISGNTIYF. CDR3 coding DNA: TGTGCCAGCAGCCCCGAGGACATCTCTGGAAACACCATATATTTT.

The chain carries TRBV30 and TRBJ1-2, with 12 bases aligning to TRBD1. The CDR3 is 17 residues long. J lost 2 bases, V lost 2 bases, and 9 bases had no gene match. Germline-derived CDR1 and CDR2 are GTSNPN and SVGIG (reference sequence). The CDR3 sequence is CAWSPPGQGASNYGYTF. The CDR3 DNA reads as TGTGCCTGGAGTCCCCCGGGACAGGGGGCCTCAAACTATGGCTACACCTTC.

The chain links TRBV30 to TRBJ1-2, with D perhaps TRBD1 (5 bases). This CDR3 is 14 amino acids long. Germline CDR1 GTSNPN, CDR2 SVGIG (reference sequence). Trimming took off 3 bases at V and 4 bases at J, with 15 bases between the two ends. DNA for the CDR3: TGTGCCTGGAGACCGCGGGGAGGGACCTATGGCTACACCTTC. This encodes CAWRPRGGTYGYTF.

The V call is TRBV2, the J call TRBJ2-5; a possible D gene is TRBD1 (7 bases). This CDR3 contains 15 residues. Per the germline V gene, CDR1 is SNHLY and CDR2 is FYNNEI. V dropped 3 bases and J dropped 5 bases, with 16 bases sitting between them. CDR3 nucleotide sequence: TGTGCCAGCAGTGAGGCAGGGGGGAGAGGGGAGACCCAGTACTTC. Protein product: CASSEAGGRGETQYF.

The CDR3 region is CASVGGALGETQYF. DNA of the CDR3: TGTGCCAGCGTGGGGGGGGCGCTGGGGGAGACCCAGTACTTC. This rearrangement joins TRBV6-5 to TRBJ2-5, with a possible D match to TRBD2 (7 bases). The CDR3 has 14 residues. Germline V gene lookup returns CDR1 MNHEY and CDR2 SVGAGI. The V end was cut by 8 bases, the J end by 5 bases, with 18 bases between.

This clone has just one count. The chain carries TRBV10-3 and TRBJ2-5; 7 nucleotides align to TRBD2. V shed 6 bases, J shed 3 bases, and the junction held 4 bases outside the gene matches. CDR1 ENHRY and CDR2 SYGVKD come from the germline V gene. The CDR3 runs to 13 residues. The CDR3 sequence: CAIRGGMEETQYF. CDR3 DNA sequence: TGTGCCATCAGGGGGGGGATGGAAGAGACCCAGTACTTC.

V gene TRBV14 combines with J gene TRBJ2-5, with TRBD1 matching 7 bases. Germline V CDR1 and CDR2: SGHDN, FVKESK. The V and J ends lost 2 bases and 4 bases, in that order; junction bases with no gene match: 10. The CDR3 has 16 amino acids. In nucleotides, the CDR3 is TGTGCCAGCAGCCAATTGCCGACAGGGTTCGGAGAGACCCAGTACTTC. This translates into CASSQLPTGFGETQYF.

Only a few counts were recorded for this clone. This chain joins TRBV5-1 and TRBJ1-1; 9 nucleotides align to TRBD1. CDR1 is SGHRS, CDR2 YFSETQ, per germline. Germline trimming cut 9 bases from V and 2 bases from J; bases unmatched to any gene: 8. The CDR3 covers 14 residues. CDR3 in DNA: TGCGCCACCCGACAGGGGGTTACTAACACTGAAGCTTTCTTT. Translation: CATRQGVTNTEAFF.

The rearrangement uses TRBV10-1 and TRBJ2-3, with 7 bases identical to TRBD2. Per germline, CDR1 WNHNN and CDR2 SYGVQD (reference sequence). There are 15 residues in the CDR3. Trimming cost V 2 bases and J 4 bases; bases outside gene matches: 6. The CDR3 region is CASSEAMGGADTQYF. CDR3 sequence (DNA): TGCGCCAGCAGTGAGGCTATGGGGGGGGCAGATACGCAGTATTTT.